This T cell receptor beta chain was captured in a study of blood T cell repertoires in COVID-19. Study context: Samples of COVID-19 (acute and convalescent) were obtained from the United States, Italy and Spain. T cells, B-cell-depleted T cells, or PBMCs provided the cDNA or gDNA that served as material.

CDR3 length: 16 residues. With V trimmed by 4 bases and J by 4 bases, 10 bases remained unmatched. Germline CDR1 and CDR2: SGHKS and YYEKEE (reference sequence). Per the original data handling: Amplification of reference gene primers provided the estimated nucleated cell counts. The protocol was immunoSEQ multiplex PCR, while the TCRdb copy is restricted to in-frame clones and leaves out a portion. Clonal size and the V and J genes are those of that table, whereas D and trimming came from the DNA. Among around 40,000 clones, 75% to 90% were seen once, and the ten largest hold about 24%. The sample was peripheral blood. The clonotype comes from a man aged 50-60 years with active or convalescent COVID-19. The J gene is TRBJ2-2, the V gene TRBV5-5, with 7 bases matching TRBD1. Written as DNA, the CDR3 is TGTGCCAGCAGCATAGCAAGACAGGGTTCCACCGGGGAGCTGTTTTTT. This gives the protein CASSIARQGSTGELFF.